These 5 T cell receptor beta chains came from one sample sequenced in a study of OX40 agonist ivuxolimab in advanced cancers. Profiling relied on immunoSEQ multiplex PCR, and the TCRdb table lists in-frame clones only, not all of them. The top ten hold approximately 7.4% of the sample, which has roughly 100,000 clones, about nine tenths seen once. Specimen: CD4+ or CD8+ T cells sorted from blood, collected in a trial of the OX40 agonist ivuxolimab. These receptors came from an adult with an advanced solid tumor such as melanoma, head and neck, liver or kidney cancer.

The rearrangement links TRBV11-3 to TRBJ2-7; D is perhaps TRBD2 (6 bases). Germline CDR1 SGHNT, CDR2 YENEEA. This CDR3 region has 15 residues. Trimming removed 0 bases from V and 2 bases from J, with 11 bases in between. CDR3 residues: CASSLDSGDPYEQYF. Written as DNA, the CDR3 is TGTGCCAGCAGCTTAGATTCGGGGGACCCCTACGAGCAGTACTTC.

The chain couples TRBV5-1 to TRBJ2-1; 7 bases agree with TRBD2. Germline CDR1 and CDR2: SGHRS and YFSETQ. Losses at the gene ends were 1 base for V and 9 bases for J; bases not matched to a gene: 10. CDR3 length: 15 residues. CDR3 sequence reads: CASSLSPGGVGEQFF. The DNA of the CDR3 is TGCGCCAGCAGCTTGTCCCCGGGGGGAGTGGGTGAGCAGTTCTTC.

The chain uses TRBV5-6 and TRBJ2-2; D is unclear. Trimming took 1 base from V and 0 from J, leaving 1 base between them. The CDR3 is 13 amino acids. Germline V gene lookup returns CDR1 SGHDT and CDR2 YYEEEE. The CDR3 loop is CASSLTNTGELFF. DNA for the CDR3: TGTGCCAGCAGCTTGACGAACACCGGGGAGCTGTTTTTT.

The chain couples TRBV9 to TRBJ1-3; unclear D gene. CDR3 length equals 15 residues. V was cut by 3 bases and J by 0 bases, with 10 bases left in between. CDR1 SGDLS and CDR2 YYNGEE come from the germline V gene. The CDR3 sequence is CASSGDFNSGNTIYF. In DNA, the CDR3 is TGTGCCAGCAGCGGAGACTTTAACTCTGGAAACACCATATATTTT.

CDR3 region: CASSRGQGAGTEAFF. As DNA, the CDR3 is TGCGCCAGCAGCAGGGGACAGGGGGCGGGCACTGAAGCTTTCTTT. V gene TRBV5-1 combines with J gene TRBJ1-1, with 12 nucleotides matching TRBD1. Trimming cost V 4 bases and J 4 bases; bases outside gene matches: 5. The germline V gene encodes CDR1 SGHRS and CDR2 YFSETQ. The CDR3 is 15 residues long.